Here is one T cell receptor (beta chain) with its context. This specimen belongs to a study of cytomegalovirus exposure and HLA in healthy donors. With 60 Vbeta and 13 Jbeta primers, the PCR was carried out. The protocol was immunoSEQ multiplex PCR, while the TCRdb copy is restricted to in-frame clones and leaves out a portion. The clone table shows 150,000 or so clones, with the ten largest holding under 2%. The receptor was isolated from a woman aged 45-59 years in good health and CMV-seronegative. Sequencing used PBMCs.

CDR3 protein: CASSLRTDSYNEQFF. The CDR3 nucleotides are TGTGCCAGCAGCTTACGTACAGACTCCTACAATGAGCAGTTCTTC. This chain joins TRBV13 and TRBJ2-1; D not certain. There are 15 residues in the CDR3. V shed 2 bases and J shed 0 bases, with 8 bases lying between them. Germline V lookup: CDR1 PRHDT, CDR2 FYEKMQ (reference sequence).